These 27 T cell receptor beta chains came from one sample sequenced in a study of shared clonotypes between healthy human individuals. TCRdb keeps only in-frame clones here, not all; method: immunoSEQ multiplex PCR. This table holds fewer than 2.5 million clones, over 85% found once. Sequenced: naive CD4+ T cells from PBMCs. As for subset: CD45RA+ positively selected. All receptors come from a man aged 18 to 30 in good health. Some clones in this sample may be carry-over from other donors' samples.

The CDR3 loop reads CASSYPIGGRNEKLFF. CDR3 nucleotide sequence: TGTGCCAGCAGTTACCCGATCGGGGGGCGGAATGAAAAACTGTTTTTT. This sequence joins TRBV6-6 and TRBJ1-4; maybe TRBD1 (6 bases). Trimming took 2 bases from V and 5 from J, leaving 15 bases between them. CDR1 is MNHNY, CDR2 SVGAGI, per germline (reference sequence). This CDR3 is 16 amino acids long.

The rearrangement uses TRBV4-1 and TRBJ2-3; 12 bases line up with TRBD2. CDR1 is MGHRA and CDR2 is YSYEKL in the germline V gene. The V segment lost 0 bases and the J segment 11 bases; nucleotides outside the gene matches: 9. The CDR3 contains 16 residues. The DNA of the CDR3 is TGCGCCAGCAGCCAAGATCCGCCTAGCGGGAGGGTTGGGCAGTATTTT. Protein sequence: CASSQDPPSGRVGQYF.

This rearrangement joins TRBV4-2 to TRBJ1-2; D might be TRBD1 (6 bases). The length of the CDR3 is 15 residues. Germline CDR1 LGHNA, CDR2 YNFKEQ. Between the trimmed V and J ends, which lost 4 bases and 2 bases, there was a span of 14 bases. DNA of the CDR3: TGTGCCAGCAGCCGCGATTCTCAGGGGAACTATGGCTACACCTTC. Translated: CASSRDSQGNYGYTF.

J is TRBJ1-4 and V is TRBV27, with D possibly TRBD1 on 5 matching bases. CDR3 length: 16 amino acids. Germline V gene lookup returns CDR1 MNHEY and CDR2 SMNVEV (reference sequence). The V end lost 5 bases, the J end lost 4 bases, and 17 bases lay between the germline ends. The DNA of the CDR3 is TGTGCCAGCAGTAGGGACCGGGGCCCAGATAATGAAAAACTGTTTTTT. This gives the protein CASSRDRGPDNEKLFF.

This chain uses TRBV27 with TRBJ1-2; tentatively, D is TRBD1 (5 bases). Deletions cut 6 bases from V and 4 bases from J, with 18 bases between. Germline V CDR1 and CDR2: MNHEY, SMNVEV (reference sequence). CDR3 length equals 15 residues. The CDR3 loop reads CASSKRTDTFYGYTF. In DNA form, the CDR3 reads TGTGCCAGCAGCAAACGGACGGACACATTCTATGGCTACACCTTC.

This chain uses TRBV11-3 with TRBJ2-7; a possible D gene is TRBD1 (6 bases). The CDR3 is 13 residues long. The V end was cut by 6 bases, the J end by 6 bases, with 15 bases between. The germline gives CDR1 SGHNT, CDR2 YENEEA. The CDR3 reads CASSLGAAGEQYF. Here the CDR3 DNA reads TGTGCCAGCAGTTTGGGGGCGGCTGGCGAGCAGTACTTC.

V usage is TRBV28 and J usage is TRBJ1-5; TRBD1 might be the D (5 bases). The CDR3 consists of 15 residues. V was pared by 7 bases and J by 0 bases, with 13 bases between. Germline-derived CDR1 and CDR2 are MDHEN and SYDVKM. CDR3 region: CASNTRDGSNQPQHF. Written as DNA, the CDR3 is TGTGCCAGCAACACTCGGGACGGTAGCAATCAGCCCCAGCATTTT. Combining the CDR3 with reference TRBV28 and TRBJ1-5 gives the whole variable domain DVKVTQSSRYLVKRTGEKVFLECVQDMDHENMFWYRQDPGLGLRLIYFSYDVKMKEKGDIPEGYSVSREKKERFSLILESASTNQTSMYLCASNTRDGSNQPQHFGDGTRLSIL.

V gene TRBV19 combines with J gene TRBJ1-1, with TRBD1 identical over 12 bases. Per the germline V gene, CDR1 is LNHDA and CDR2 is SQIVND (reference sequence). This CDR3 comprises 16 residues. Trimming at V came to 5 bases and at J to 4 bases, leaving 8 bases not matched to a gene. The CDR3: CASSPGTGGPSTEAFF. The DNA for the CDR3 is TGTGCCAGTAGTCCTGGGACAGGGGGCCCAAGCACTGAAGCTTTCTTT.

The chain couples TRBV5-1 to TRBJ1-2; TRBD1 matches at 10 bases. With 4 bases clipped from V and 4 bases from J, the junction kept 10 bases outside the gene matches. Germline V gene sequence: CDR1 SGHRS, CDR2 YFSETQ. The CDR3 has 16 residues. CDR3 amino acids: CASSDGQGVTRYGYTF. CDR3 DNA sequence: TGCGCCAGCAGCGACGGACAGGGGGTAACCCGCTATGGCTACACCTTC.

The chain is built from TRBV7-9 and TRBJ2-7, with D tentatively TRBD2 (6 bases). V was pared by 8 bases and J by 4 bases, with 15 bases between. The CDR3 has 13 amino acids. CDR1 SEHNR and CDR2 FQNEAQ come from the germline V gene (reference sequence). The CDR3 coding sequence is TGTGCCAGCGAGGCGGGGACCCATTACGAGCAGTACTTC. Protein product: CASEAGTHYEQYF. The full variable domain, in which reference TRBV7-9 and TRBJ2-7 provide the parts outside the CDR3, is DTGVSQNPRHKITKRGQNVTFRCDPISEHNRLYWYRQTLGQGPEFLTYFQNEAQLEKSRLLSDRFSAERPKGSFSTLEIQRTEQGDSAMYLCASEAGTHYEQYFGPGTRLTVT.

The V and J genes are TRBV29-1 and TRBJ2-5; D uncertain. The germline V and J ends were trimmed by 3 bases and 2 bases, with 10 bases remaining between them. CDR1 SQVTM and CDR2 ANQGSEA come from the germline V gene. The CDR3 is made up of 13 amino acids. CDR3 loop: CSVERAAQETQYF. The CDR3, as DNA: TGCAGCGTTGAGCGCGCGGCACAAGAGACCCAGTACTTC. Complete variable domain (other parts from reference TRBV29-1 and TRBJ2-5): SAVISQKPSRDICQRGTSLTIQCQVDSQVTMMFWYRQQPGQSLTLIATANQGSEATYESGFVIDKFPISRPNLTFSTLTVSNMSPEDSSIYLCSVERAAQETQYFGPGTRLLVL.

The gene calls are TRBV18 and TRBJ1-1, with D unclear. Germline assignment: CDR1 KGHSH and CDR2 LQKENI. V gave up 3 bases and J gave up 1 base, with 12 bases separating them. The CDR3 is 15 amino acids. CDR3 protein: CASSPPTAKNTEAFF. Written as DNA, the CDR3 is TGTGCCAGCTCACCCCCCACAGCGAAGAACACTGAAGCTTTCTTT.

This chain joins TRBV28 and TRBJ2-7; tentative D call: TRBD1 (5 bases). The ends were cut back, 5 bases at V and 7 bases at J, with 12 bases in the middle. The CDR3 has 12 amino acids. Germline V CDR1 and CDR2: MDHEN, SYDVKM. The CDR3 protein is CASSQIREEQYF. The CDR3 DNA reads TGTGCCAGCAGTCAAATCAGGGAAGAGCAGTACTTC.

About this clone itself: The same CDR3 is also encoded by other DNA sequences in this sample. The J gene is TRBJ1-5, the V gene TRBV6-1; the D gene is possibly TRBD1 (6 bases). V was shortened by 2 bases and J by 1 base, with 9 bases between the two germline ends. The CDR3 spans 15 residues. Germline V gives CDR1 MNHNS, CDR2 SASEGT. The CDR3 DNA sequence: TGTGCCAGCAGTGAACAGGGGTTGAGCAATCAGCCCCAGCATTTT. Residues: CASSEQGLSNQPQHF.

This clone was picked up one time. V usage is TRBV4-2 and J usage is TRBJ1-5; 9 bases are shared with TRBD1. CDR1 and CDR2 (germline): LGHNA, YNFKEQ. The CDR3 length is 15 residues. The V and J ends lost 3 bases and 3 bases, in that order; junction bases with no gene match: 3. The CDR3 DNA sequence: TGTGCCAGCAGCCAGACAGGGGGGACCAATCAGCCCCAGCATTTT. This encodes CASSQTGGTNQPQHF.

The chain uses TRBV29-1 and TRBJ2-7; 8 bases agree with TRBD1. Trimming removed 4 bases from V and 2 bases from J; junction bases left unmatched: 7. Per the germline V gene, CDR1 is SQVTM and CDR2 is ANQGSEA. The CDR3 covers 14 residues. CDR3 loop: CSVGPRTGPYEQYF. In nucleotides, the CDR3 is TGCAGCGTTGGGCCCCGGACAGGGCCCTACGAGCAGTACTTC.

The chain employs TRBV7-8 and TRBJ1-5; D is ambiguous. The ends were cut back, 5 bases at V and 0 bases at J, with 17 bases in the middle. There are 17 residues in the CDR3. The germline CDR1 and CDR2 sequences are SGHVS and FQNEAQ. The CDR3 nucleotides read TGTGCCAGCAGCCGCATAGGACGTGCATATAGCAATCAGCCCCAGCATTTT. It specifies CASSRIGRAYSNQPQHF.

The chain links TRBV19 to TRBJ2-2; D uncertain. The CDR3 runs to 13 residues. Trimming took off 3 bases at V and 5 bases at J, with 7 bases between the two ends. CDR1 is LNHDA, CDR2 SQIVND, per germline (reference sequence). The chain's CDR3 is CASSMARTGELFF. The CDR3 DNA reads TGTGCCAGTAGTATGGCGCGGACCGGGGAGCTGTTTTTT.

V usage is TRBV30 and J usage is TRBJ2-3; TRBD2 matches 13 bases. The CDR3 sequence is 16 residues long. Per germline, CDR1 GTSNPN and CDR2 SVGIG (reference sequence). V shed 1 base, J shed 3 bases, and the junction held 4 bases outside the gene matches. CDR3 nucleotide sequence: TGTGCCTGGAGTGCGGGACTAGCGGGGAGGACAGATACGCAGTATTTT. Encoded protein: CAWSAGLAGRTDTQYF.

This chain joins TRBV11-2 and TRBJ1-1, with no clear D. V was pared by 6 bases and J by 4 bases, with 6 bases between. Germline V gene lookup returns CDR1 SGHAT and CDR2 FQNNGV. This CDR3 has 11 amino acids. CDR3 protein: CASSGPTEAFF. The CDR3 DNA is TGTGCCAGCAGTGGCCCCACTGAAGCTTTCTTT.

The chain uses TRBV6-4 and TRBJ2-7; TRBD2 is a possible D gene (6 bases). The CDR3 has 19 residues. V was clipped by 7 bases and J by 1 base, with 29 bases between them. Germline V gives CDR1 MRHNA, CDR2 SNTAGT. CDR3 coding DNA: TGTGCCAGCACCAGCCCGGGGGAGACAGCTCTCCTCAGGTCCTACGAGCAGTACTTC. Protein: CASTSPGETALLRSYEQYF.

V gene TRBV5-4 combines with J gene TRBJ2-7, with TRBD1 matching over 8 bases. Unmatched junction bases numbered 0, after V lost 1 base and J lost 3 bases. The germline CDR1 and CDR2 sequences are SGHNT and YYREEE (reference sequence). This CDR3 is built from 13 residues. DNA for the CDR3: TGTGCCAGCAGCTTGACAGGGGGCTACGAGCAGTACTTC. Protein: CASSLTGGYEQYF.

The V call is TRBV5-1, the J call TRBJ1-1, with 12 bases lining up with TRBD1. Trimming cost V 6 bases and J 4 bases; bases outside gene matches: 13. The germline CDR1 and CDR2 sequences are SGHRS and YFSETQ. CDR3 length equals 17 residues. The CDR3, as DNA: TGCGCCAGCACCCAAGGGACAGGGGGCGTGTGGGGCACTGAAGCTTTCTTT. Amino acid sequence: CASTQGTGGVWGTEAFF.

The chain joins TRBV4-1 to TRBJ1-2; maybe TRBD1 (5 bases). The CDR3 extends over 21 amino acids. Germline values: CDR1 MGHRA, CDR2 YSYEKL. V shed 1 base and J shed 2 bases, with 29 bases lying between them. CDR3 amino acids: CASSQGERAGFLGRLNYGYTF. For the CDR3, the DNA is TGCGCCAGCAGCCAAGGAGAAAGAGCGGGTTTTTTGGGACGGTTAAACTATGGCTACACCTTC.

The CDR3, as DNA: TGCAGCGTTGGTTGGGGGGTCGGGTCACCCCTCCACTTT. Its protein product is CSVGWGVGSPLHF. V gene TRBV29-1 combines with J gene TRBJ1-6; perhaps TRBD1 as D (5 bases). The germline V gene has CDR1 SQVTM and CDR2 ANQGSEA. Trimming took off 4 bases at V and 10 bases at J, with 14 bases between the two ends. The CDR3 is made up of 13 amino acids. The whole variable domain, filled in from reference TRBV29-1 and TRBJ1-6, reads SAVISQKPSRDICQRGTSLTIQCQVDSQVTMMFWYRQQPGQSLTLIATANQGSEATYESGFVIDKFPISRPNLTFSTLTVSNMSPEDSSIYLCSVGWGVGSPLHFGNGTRLTVT.

The rearrangement joins TRBV29-1 to TRBJ1-2; D possibly corresponds to TRBD1 (6 bases). CDR1 SQVTM and CDR2 ANQGSEA come from the germline V gene. There are 10 residues in the CDR3. CDR3 residues: CAEGGYGYTF. For the CDR3, the DNA is TGCGCGGAAGGGGGCTATGGCTACACCTTC.

The chain has TRBV29-1 and TRBJ2-1; 9 bases are a match to TRBD1. V lost 8 bases, J lost 9 bases, and 14 bases stayed unmatched. This CDR3 is built from 14 residues. CDR1 and CDR2 from the germline V gene are SQVTM and ANQGSEA. CDR3 bases: TGCAGCTTCTACCGGGACAGGGCAAAGCGTGAGCAGTTCTTC. Encoded protein: CSFYRDRAKREQFF.